This T cell receptor beta chain emerged from a study of blood T cells in healthy people across ages. Primers used in a second PCR of roughly 7 to 12 cycles were a sample-barcoded 5' primer and a J-beta primer mix. TCRdb re-derived calls from the 5' RACE reads in MiXCR, one entry per CDR3 protein. There are about 1.6 million distinct CDR3 sequences in the sample; about 31% occur only once, and around 11% lies in the top ten. The V end was cut by 0 bases, the J end by 3 bases, with 14 bases between. Germline V CDR1 and CDR2: LGHNA, YNFKEQ. This CDR3 has 16 amino acids. Healthy Caucasian individuals from Russia aged about 6 to 100 were enrolled as donors. In its sample, this clonotype was seen many times.

The sample taken for sequencing was blood. The sequence came from a woman aged 30 to 39 in good health. The rearrangement links TRBV4-2 to TRBJ1-2, with D unclear. In DNA, the CDR3 is TGTGCCAGCAGCCAAGATCGGTCATACCCCGACTATGGCTACACCTTC. It translates to CASSQDRSYPDYGYTF.